The TCR beta chain under discussion was sequenced for a study of blood T cells in healthy people across ages. The study, taken as a whole, reports: Lack of knowledge of donor CMV status possibly confounded expanded clonotype changes.

Looked up from germline, CDR1 is SGDLS and CDR2 is YYNGEE. V lost 0 bases, J lost 5 bases, and 14 bases lay in between. The CDR3 covers 15 residues. Through a sample-barcoded 5' primer and a J-beta primer mix, a second PCR was run for roughly 7 to 11 cycles. Each of the cDNA molecules was tagged by a template-switch adaptor with 12 random nucleotides. Via MiXCR, TCRdb re-called the 5' RACE reads, giving one row per CDR3 protein. In the table there are about 670,000 distinct CDR3 sequences, 40% to 50% of which are singletons. Healthy Caucasian individuals from Russia aged about 6 to 95 served as donors. Note on this clonotype: What it binds is not known.

This TCR derives from a man older than 75 in good health. This chain joins TRBV9 and TRBJ2-5, with D perhaps given as TRBD1 or TRBD2 (5 bases each). Material for sequencing was blood. The CDR3 nucleotides are TGTGCCAGCAGCGTAGATGCTGGGGGTGGGGAGACCCAGTACTTC. Translation: CASSVDAGGGETQYF.